The present TCR beta chain was sequenced within a study of blood T cell repertoires in COVID-19. V was pared by 1 base and J by 5 bases, with 9 bases of the junction left unmatched. Germline V gene data show CDR1 as SGDLS and CDR2 as YYNGEE. The CDR3 sequence is 16 residues long. Adults between about 18 and 95 years of age took part from 24 US areas. Someone with COVID-19 had been met by exposed participants within 2 weeks before study entry. Per the original data handling: Nucleated cell number was recorded as an estimate derived from reference gene primer amplification. The protocol was immunoSEQ multiplex PCR, while the TCRdb copy is restricted to in-frame clones and leaves out a portion. V, J and clone size were drawn from that table, and D and trimming were deduced from the DNA. The sample lists approximately 300,000 clones; roughly 90% were seen once.

The chain couples TRBV9 to TRBJ2-5; TRBD2 agrees at 9 bases. The sample taken for sequencing was PBMCs or T cells enriched from blood (not recorded which). The sequence derives from a woman aged 30 to 39 who had been exposed to COVID-19. The CDR3 coding sequence is TGTGCCAGCAGCGTATCGGCTAGCGGGGCTGGGGAGACCCAGTACTTC. It codes for CASSVSASGAGETQYF.